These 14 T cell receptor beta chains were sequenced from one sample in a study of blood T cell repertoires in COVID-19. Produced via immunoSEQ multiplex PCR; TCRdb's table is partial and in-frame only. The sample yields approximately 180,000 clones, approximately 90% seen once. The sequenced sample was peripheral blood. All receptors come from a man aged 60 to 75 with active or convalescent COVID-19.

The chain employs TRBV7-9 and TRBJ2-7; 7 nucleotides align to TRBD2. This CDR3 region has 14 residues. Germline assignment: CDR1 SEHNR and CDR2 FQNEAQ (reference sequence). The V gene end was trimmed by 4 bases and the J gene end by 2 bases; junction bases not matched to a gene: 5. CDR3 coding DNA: TGTGCCAGCAGCTCCAGCGGGGATCCCTACGAGCAGTACTTC. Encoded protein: CASSSSGDPYEQYF.

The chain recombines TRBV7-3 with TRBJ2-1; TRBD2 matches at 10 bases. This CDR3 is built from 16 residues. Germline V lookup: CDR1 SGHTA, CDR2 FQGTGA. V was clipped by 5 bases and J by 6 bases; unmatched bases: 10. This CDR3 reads CASSRSPTSGVNEQFF. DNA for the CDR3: TGTGCCAGCAGCCGTTCCCCAACTAGCGGGGTCAATGAGCAGTTCTTC.

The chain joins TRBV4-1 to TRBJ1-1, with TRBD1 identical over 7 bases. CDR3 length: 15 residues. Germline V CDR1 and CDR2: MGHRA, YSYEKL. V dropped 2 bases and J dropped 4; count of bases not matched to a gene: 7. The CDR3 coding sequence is TGCGCCAGCAGCCAAATGTCAGGGGGAGGCACTGAAGCTTTCTTT. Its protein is CASSQMSGGGTEAFF.

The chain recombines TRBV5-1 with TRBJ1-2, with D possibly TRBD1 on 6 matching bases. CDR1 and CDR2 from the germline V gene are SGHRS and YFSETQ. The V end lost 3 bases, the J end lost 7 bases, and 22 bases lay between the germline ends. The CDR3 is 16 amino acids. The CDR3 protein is CASSYNPGQGDSGYTF. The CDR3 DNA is TGCGCCAGCAGCTACAACCCGGGACAAGGAGATTCTGGCTACACCTTC.

DNA for the CDR3: TGTGCCGCGGGGGCAGGGAGCTATGGCTACACCTTC. Translating gives CAAGAGSYGYTF. V usage is TRBV15 and J usage is TRBJ1-2; D is perhaps TRBD1 (6 bases). Per germline, CDR1 LNHNV and CDR2 YYDKDF (reference sequence). This CDR3 is built from 12 residues. The V and J ends lost 11 bases and 4 bases respectively, with 14 bases between them.

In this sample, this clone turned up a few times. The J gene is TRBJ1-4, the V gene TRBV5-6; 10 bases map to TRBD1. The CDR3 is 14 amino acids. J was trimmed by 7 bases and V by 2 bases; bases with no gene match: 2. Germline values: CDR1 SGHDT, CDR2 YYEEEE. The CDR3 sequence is CASSFGTGVEKLFF. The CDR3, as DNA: TGTGCCAGCAGCTTCGGGACAGGGGTTGAAAAACTGTTTTTT.

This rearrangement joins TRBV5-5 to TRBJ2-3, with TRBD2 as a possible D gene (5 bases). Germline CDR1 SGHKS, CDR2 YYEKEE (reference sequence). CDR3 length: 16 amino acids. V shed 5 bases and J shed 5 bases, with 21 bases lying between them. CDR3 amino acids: CASRAGVGRSGDTQYF. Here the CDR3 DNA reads TGTGCCAGCAGGGCCGGGGTTGGCCGGTCTGGAGATACGCAGTATTTT.

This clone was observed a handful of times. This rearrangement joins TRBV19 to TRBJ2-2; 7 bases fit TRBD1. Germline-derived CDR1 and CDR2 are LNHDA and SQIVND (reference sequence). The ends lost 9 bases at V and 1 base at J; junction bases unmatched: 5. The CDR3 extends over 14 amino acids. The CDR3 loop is CASRRGQNTGELFF. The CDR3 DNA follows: TGTGCCAGCCGAAGGGGGCAGAACACCGGGGAGCTGTTTTTT.

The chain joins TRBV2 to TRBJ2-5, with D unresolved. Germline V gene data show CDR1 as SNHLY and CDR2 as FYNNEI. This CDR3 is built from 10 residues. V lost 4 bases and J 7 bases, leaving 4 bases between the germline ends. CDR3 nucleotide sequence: TGTGCCAGCAGTGTCCGGACCCAGTACTTC. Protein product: CASSVRTQYF.

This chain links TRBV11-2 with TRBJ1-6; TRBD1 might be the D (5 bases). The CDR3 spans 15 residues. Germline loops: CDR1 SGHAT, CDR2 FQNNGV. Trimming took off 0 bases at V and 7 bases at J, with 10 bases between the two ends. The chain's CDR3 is CASSLDRRDNSPLHF. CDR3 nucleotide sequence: TGTGCCAGCAGCTTAGACAGGAGGGACAATTCACCCCTCCACTTT.

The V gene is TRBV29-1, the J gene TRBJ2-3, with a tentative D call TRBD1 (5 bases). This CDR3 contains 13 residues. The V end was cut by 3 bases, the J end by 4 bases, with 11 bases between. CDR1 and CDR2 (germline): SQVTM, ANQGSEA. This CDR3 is CSVEEGAADTQYF. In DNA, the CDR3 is TGCAGCGTTGAGGAAGGGGCAGCAGATACGCAGTATTTT.

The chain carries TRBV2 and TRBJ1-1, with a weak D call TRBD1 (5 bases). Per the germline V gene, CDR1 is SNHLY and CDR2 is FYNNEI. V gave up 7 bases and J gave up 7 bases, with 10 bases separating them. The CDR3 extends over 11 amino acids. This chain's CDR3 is CASNERGEAFF. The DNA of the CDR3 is TGTGCCAGCAACGAAAGGGGTGAAGCTTTCTTT.

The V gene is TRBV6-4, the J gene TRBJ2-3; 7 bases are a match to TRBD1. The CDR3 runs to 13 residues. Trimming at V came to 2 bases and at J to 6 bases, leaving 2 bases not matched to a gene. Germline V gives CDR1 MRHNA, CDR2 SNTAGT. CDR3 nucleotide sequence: TGTGCCAGCAGTGACCAACAGGGGGATACGCAGTATTTT. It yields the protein CASSDQQGDTQYF.

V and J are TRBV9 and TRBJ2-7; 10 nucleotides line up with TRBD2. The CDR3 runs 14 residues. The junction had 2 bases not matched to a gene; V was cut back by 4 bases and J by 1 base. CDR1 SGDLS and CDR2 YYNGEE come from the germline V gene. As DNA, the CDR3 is TGTGCCAGCAGCCCACTAGCGGGGTCCTACGAGCAGTACTTC. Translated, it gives CASSPLAGSYEQYF.